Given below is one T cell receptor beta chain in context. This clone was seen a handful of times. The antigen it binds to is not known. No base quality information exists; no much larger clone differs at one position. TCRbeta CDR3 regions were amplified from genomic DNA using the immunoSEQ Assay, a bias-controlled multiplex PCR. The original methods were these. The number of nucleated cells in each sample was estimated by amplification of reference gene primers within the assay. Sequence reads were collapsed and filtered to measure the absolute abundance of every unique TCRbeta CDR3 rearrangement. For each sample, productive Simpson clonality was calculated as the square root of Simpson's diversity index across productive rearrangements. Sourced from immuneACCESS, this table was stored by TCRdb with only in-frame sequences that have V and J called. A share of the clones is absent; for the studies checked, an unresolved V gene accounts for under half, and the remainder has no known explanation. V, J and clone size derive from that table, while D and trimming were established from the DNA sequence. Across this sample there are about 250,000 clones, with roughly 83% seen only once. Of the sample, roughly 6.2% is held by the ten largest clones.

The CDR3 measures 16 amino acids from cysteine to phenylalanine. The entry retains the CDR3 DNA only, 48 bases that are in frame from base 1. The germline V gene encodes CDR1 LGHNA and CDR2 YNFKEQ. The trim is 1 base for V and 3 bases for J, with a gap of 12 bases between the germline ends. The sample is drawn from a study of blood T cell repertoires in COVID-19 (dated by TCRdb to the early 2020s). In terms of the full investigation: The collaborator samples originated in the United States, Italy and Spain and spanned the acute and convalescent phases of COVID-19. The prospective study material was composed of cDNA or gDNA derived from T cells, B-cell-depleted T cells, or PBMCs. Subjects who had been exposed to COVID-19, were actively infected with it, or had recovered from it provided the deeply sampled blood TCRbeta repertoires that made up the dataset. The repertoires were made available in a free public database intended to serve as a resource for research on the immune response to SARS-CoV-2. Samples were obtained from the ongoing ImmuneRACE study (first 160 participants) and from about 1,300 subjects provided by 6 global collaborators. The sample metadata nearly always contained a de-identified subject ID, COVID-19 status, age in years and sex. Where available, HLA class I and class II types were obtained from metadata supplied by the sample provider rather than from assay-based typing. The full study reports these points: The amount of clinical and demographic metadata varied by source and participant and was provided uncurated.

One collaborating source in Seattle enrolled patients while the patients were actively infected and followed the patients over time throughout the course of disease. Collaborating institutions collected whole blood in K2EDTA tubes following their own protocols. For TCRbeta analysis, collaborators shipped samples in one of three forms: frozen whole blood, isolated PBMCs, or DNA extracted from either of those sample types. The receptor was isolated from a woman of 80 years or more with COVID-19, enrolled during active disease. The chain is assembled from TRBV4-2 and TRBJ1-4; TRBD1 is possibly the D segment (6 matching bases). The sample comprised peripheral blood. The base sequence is TGTGCCAGCAGCCAAGCCAGGGGTTTAGCTAATGAAAAACTGTTTTTT. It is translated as CASSQARGLANEKLFF.